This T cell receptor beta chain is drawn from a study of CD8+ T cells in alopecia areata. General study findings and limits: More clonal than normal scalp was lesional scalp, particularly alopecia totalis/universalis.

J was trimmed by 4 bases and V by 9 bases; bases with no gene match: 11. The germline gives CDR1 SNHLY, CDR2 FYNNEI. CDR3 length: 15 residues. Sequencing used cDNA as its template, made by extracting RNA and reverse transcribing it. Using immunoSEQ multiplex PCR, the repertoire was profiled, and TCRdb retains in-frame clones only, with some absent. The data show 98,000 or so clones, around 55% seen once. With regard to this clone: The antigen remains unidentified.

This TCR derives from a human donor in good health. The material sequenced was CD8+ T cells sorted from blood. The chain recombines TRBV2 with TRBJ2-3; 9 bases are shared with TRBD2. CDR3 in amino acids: CARLGLARFADTQYF. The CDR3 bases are TGTGCCAGGCTAGGACTAGCGCGGTTCGCAGATACGCAGTATTTT.